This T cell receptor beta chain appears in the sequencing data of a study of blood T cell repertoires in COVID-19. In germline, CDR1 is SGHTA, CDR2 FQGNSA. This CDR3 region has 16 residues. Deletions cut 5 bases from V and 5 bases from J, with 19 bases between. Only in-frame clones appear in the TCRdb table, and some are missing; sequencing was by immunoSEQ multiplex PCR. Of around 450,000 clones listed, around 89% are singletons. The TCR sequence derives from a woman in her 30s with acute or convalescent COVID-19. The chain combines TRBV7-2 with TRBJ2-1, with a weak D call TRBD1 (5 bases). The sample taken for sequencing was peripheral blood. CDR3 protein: CASSPYSYGANNEQFF. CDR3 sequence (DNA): TGTGCCAGCAGCCCGTATTCGTATGGGGCGAACAATGAGCAGTTCTTC. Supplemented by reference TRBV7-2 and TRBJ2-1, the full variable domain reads GAGVSQSPSNKVTEKGKDVELRCDPISGHTALYWYRQSLGQGLEFLIYFQGNSAPDKSGLPSDRFSAERTGGSVSTLTIQRTQQEDSAVYLCASSPYSYGANNEQFFGPGTRLTVL.